This record looks at one T cell receptor (beta chain) sequence and its context. In the authors' methods: It was from reference gene primer amplification that nucleated cell counts were estimated. Repertoires were generated with immunoSEQ multiplex PCR, while TCRdb's copy carries only in-frame clones and drops some. V, J and clone size reflect that table, while D and trimming were determined from the DNA. The sample lists 200,000 to 300,000 clones, 80% to 90% seen once, with less than 3% in the top ten. In germline, CDR1 is SNHLY, CDR2 FYNNEI. V shed 6 bases, J shed 5 bases, and the junction held 2 bases outside the gene matches. The CDR3 covers 12 residues. These data belong to a study of blood T cell repertoires in COVID-19. Turning to the study itself: The United States, Italy and Spain provided the acute and convalescent COVID-19 samples. T cells, B-cell-depleted T cells, or PBMCs provided the cDNA or gDNA that served as material.

The TCR was taken from a woman in her forties or fifties with acute or convalescent COVID-19. The V call is TRBV2, the J call TRBJ2-5, with 8 positions matching TRBD1. Sequencing was carried out using peripheral blood. The chain's CDR3 is CASRDRVETQYF. The CDR3 region has the DNA TGTGCCAGCAGGGACAGGGTTGAGACCCAGTACTTC.